Below, 17 T cell receptor beta chains from the same sample are listed, as sequenced in a study of T cells expressing NK-cell markers. For each CDR3 protein, TCRdb gives one entry from its re-call of the 5' RACE reads, without DNA. The sample table includes about 260,000 distinct CDR3 sequences. Material for sequencing was blood T cells: a sorted CD56 or NKG2C T cell subset, CD4+ or CD8+ T cells, or bulk PBMC T cells (not recorded which). The receptors here all came from a man between 18 and 35 years old in good health.

The CDR3 sequence is CASSPGLAGRREFF. The V call is TRBV12-3 or TRBV12-4, the J call TRBJ2-1; TCRdb's D call, TRBD2, is unchecked because there is no DNA. The CDR3 is 14 residues long.

V usage is TRBV11-2 and J usage is TRBJ2-5; the TCRdb call, TRBD2, lacks DNA for checking. The CDR3 extends over 15 amino acids. Germline V CDR1 and CDR2: SGHAT, FQNNGV. This CDR3 is CASSRLLDPRETQYF.

The gene calls are TRBV12-3 or TRBV12-4 and TRBJ2-7; the TCRdb call, TRBD1, lacks DNA for checking. The CDR3 extends over 14 amino acids. CDR3 region: CASSLDWGRYEQYF.

The chain joins TRBV27 to TRBJ2-5; TCRdb outputs TRBD1, but without DNA this stays unchecked. Germline values: CDR1 MNHEY, CDR2 SMNVEV (reference sequence). The CDR3 is made up of 15 amino acids. CDR3 protein: CASSPPGLSGETQYF.

The chain is built from TRBV11-2 and TRBJ2-5. The CDR3 is 11 residues long. The germline gives CDR1 SGHAT, CDR2 FQNNGV. CDR3 region: CASGFSETQYF.

The chain has TRBV7-2 and TRBJ2-3; TCRdb outputs TRBD2, but without DNA this stays unchecked. The CDR3 has 16 amino acids. Germline CDR1 is SGHTA and CDR2 is FQGNSA. CDR3 loop: CASSLAGTSGTDTQYF.

This chain links TRBV4-3 with TRBJ2-3; the TCRdb call, TRBD2, lacks DNA for checking. Germline values: CDR1 LGHNA, CDR2 YSLEER. This CDR3 has 18 residues. The CDR3 sequence is CASSQEVVGLAGGPPQYF.

The chain joins TRBV6-4 to TRBJ2-1; TCRdb's D call, TRBD2, is unchecked because there is no DNA. Germline CDR1 MRHNA, CDR2 SNTAGT. This CDR3 is built from 16 residues. CDR3 region: CASMPSGSNSHNEQFF.

The chain is built from TRBV11-2 and TRBJ1-4; TCRdb's D gene call, TRBD1, goes unchecked for lack of DNA. This CDR3 region has 16 residues. CDR1 SGHAT and CDR2 FQNNGV come from the germline V gene. The CDR3: CASSPPGAVRSEKLFF.

This chain links TRBV12-3 or TRBV12-4 with TRBJ1-2; TCRdb indicates TRBD1, and absent DNA this call remains unverified. This CDR3 has 13 residues. CDR3 region: CASSPTGKSGYTF.

This sequence joins TRBV28 and TRBJ2-2; TCRdb proposes TRBD1, but this gene call is untestable without DNA. The CDR3 has 14 residues. Germline assignment: CDR1 MDHEN and CDR2 SYDVKM. This CDR3 is CARKIGGFTGELFF.

The chain recombines TRBV5-6 with TRBJ2-5; the TCRdb call, TRBD1, lacks DNA for checking. Germline V gene data show CDR1 as SGHDT and CDR2 as YYEEEE. The CDR3 extends over 13 amino acids. This chain's CDR3 is CASSWGGQETQYF.

The gene calls are TRBV7-9 and TRBJ2-7; TCRdb selects TRBD1, and the lack of DNA leaves this call unchecked. CDR3 size: 15 residues. CDR1 SEHNR and CDR2 FQNEAQ come from the germline V gene (reference sequence). The CDR3 sequence is CASSVTGAGRGEQYF.

V gene TRBV5-1 combines with J gene TRBJ2-2; there is no DNA to check the TCRdb D call of TRBD2. Germline values: CDR1 SGHRS, CDR2 YFSETQ. There are 16 residues in the CDR3. The CDR3 reads CASSFRLAGAIGELFF.

The V call is TRBV6-5, the J call TRBJ2-7; there is no DNA to check the TCRdb D call of TRBD1. CDR1 MNHEY and CDR2 SVGAGI come from the germline V gene. CDR3 length: 17 residues. CDR3 region: CASSYSNPGQGPYEQYF.

V usage is TRBV11-2 and J usage is TRBJ1-1; TCRdb selects TRBD1, and the lack of DNA leaves this call unchecked. The V gene's germline CDR1 is SGHAT and CDR2 FQNNGV. The CDR3 sequence is 16 residues long. CDR3 residues: CASSKTSDREDTEAFF.

The chain couples TRBV11-2 to TRBJ2-7; TCRdb names TRBD2, which stays unverified in the absence of DNA. The CDR3 is 15 amino acids. Germline V gene lookup returns CDR1 SGHAT and CDR2 FQNNGV. The CDR3: CASSRVAGLSYEQYF.